This T cell receptor (beta chain) emerged from a study of T cell repertoires in cytomegalovirus infection. TCRdb recomputed calls from the reads with MiXCR, one row per CDR3 protein. The data hold 700,000 to 950,000 distinct CDR3 sequences, with roughly 33% observed a single time. With regard to this clonotype: No antigen is known for it.

Points from the study as a whole: HLA-C-restricted, CMV-specific TCR beta clonotypes were dominant ex vivo. People with CMV and the relevant HLA were identified by cumulative public TCR beta family frequency.

The sequenced sample was cultured CD8+ T cells from PBMCs, obtained from culture after CMV antigen stimulation. The receptor's source is a human donor in good health (CMV status not recorded). Some clones in this sample may be carry-over from other donors' samples.

The CDR3, as DNA: TGTGCCAGCAGCTCTCAGGGGCAGCCTAACACCGGGGAGCTGTTTTTT. Protein: CASSSQGQPNTGELFF. This chain links TRBV7-9 with TRBJ2-2; D might be TRBD1 (6 bases). CDR1 SEHNR and CDR2 FQNEAQ come from the germline V gene (reference sequence). The germline V and J ends were trimmed by 4 bases and 2 bases, with 14 bases remaining between them. The CDR3 totals 16 residues. Combining the CDR3 with reference TRBV7-9 and TRBJ2-2 gives the whole variable domain DTGVSQNPRHKITKRGQNVTFRCDPISEHNRLYWYRQTLGQGPEFLTYFQNEAQLEKSRLLSDRFSAERPKGSFSTLEIQRTEQGDSAMYLCASSSQGQPNTGELFFGEGSRLTVL.